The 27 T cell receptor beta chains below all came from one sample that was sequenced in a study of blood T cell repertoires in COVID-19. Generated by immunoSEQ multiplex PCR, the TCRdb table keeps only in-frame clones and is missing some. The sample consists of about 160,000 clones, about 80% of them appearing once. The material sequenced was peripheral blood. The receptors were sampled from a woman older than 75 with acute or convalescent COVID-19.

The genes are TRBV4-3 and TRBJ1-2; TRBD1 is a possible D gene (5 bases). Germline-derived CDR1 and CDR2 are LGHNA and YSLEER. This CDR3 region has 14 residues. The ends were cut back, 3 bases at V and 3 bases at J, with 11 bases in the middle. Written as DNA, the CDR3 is TGCGCCAGCAGCCATGCTGACAGTGACTATGGCTACACCTTC. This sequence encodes CASSHADSDYGYTF.

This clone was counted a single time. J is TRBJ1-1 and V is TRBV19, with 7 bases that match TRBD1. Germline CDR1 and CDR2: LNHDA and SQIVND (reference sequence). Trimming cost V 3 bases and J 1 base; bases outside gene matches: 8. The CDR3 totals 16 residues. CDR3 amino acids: CASSMYSGQQNTEAFF. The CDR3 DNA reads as TGTGCCAGTAGTATGTACTCGGGACAGCAGAACACTGAAGCTTTCTTT.

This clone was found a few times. This chain's CDR3 is CASSRKGLAGVEQYF. CDR3 nucleotide sequence: TGTGCCAGCAGCCGGAAGGGACTAGCAGGAGTCGAGCAGTACTTC. This chain links TRBV13 with TRBJ2-7, with 9 bases lining up with TRBD2. The germline gives CDR1 PRHDT, CDR2 FYEKMQ (reference sequence). The CDR3 runs to 15 residues. Trimming cost V 5 bases and J 6 bases; bases outside gene matches: 11.

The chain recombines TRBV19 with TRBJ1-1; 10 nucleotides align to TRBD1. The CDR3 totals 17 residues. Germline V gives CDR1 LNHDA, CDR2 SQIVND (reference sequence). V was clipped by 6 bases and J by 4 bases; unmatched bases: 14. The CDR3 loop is CASSSLGTGVYGTEAFF. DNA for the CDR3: TGTGCCAGTAGCTCCCTCGGGACAGGGGTTTATGGCACTGAAGCTTTCTTT.

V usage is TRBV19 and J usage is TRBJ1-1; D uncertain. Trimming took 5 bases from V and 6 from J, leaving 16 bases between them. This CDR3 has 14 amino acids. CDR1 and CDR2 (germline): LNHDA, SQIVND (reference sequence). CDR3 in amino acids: CASSSRNVPAEAFF. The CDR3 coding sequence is TGTGCCAGTAGTTCACGAAACGTACCAGCTGAAGCTTTCTTT.

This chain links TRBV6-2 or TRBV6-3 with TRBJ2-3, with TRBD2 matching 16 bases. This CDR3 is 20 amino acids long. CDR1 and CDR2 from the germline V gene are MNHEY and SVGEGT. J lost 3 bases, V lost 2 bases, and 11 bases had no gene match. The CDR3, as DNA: TGTGCCAGCAGTTACCCGGGGACTAGCGGGAGGGCCCGGATTACAGATACGCAGTATTTT. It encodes CASSYPGTSGRARITDTQYF.

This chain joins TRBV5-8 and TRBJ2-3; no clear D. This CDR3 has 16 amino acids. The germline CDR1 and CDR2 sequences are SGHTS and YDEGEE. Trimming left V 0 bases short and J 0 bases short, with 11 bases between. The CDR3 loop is CASSLGQRRSTDTQYF. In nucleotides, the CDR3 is TGTGCCAGCAGCTTGGGGCAGCGTCGAAGCACAGATACGCAGTATTTT.

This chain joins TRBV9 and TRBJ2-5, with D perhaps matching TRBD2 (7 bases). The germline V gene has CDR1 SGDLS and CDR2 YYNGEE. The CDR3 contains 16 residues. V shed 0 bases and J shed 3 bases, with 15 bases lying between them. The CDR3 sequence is CASSVAGTGTKETQYF. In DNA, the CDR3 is TGTGCCAGCAGCGTAGCTGGTACAGGGACTAAAGAGACCCAGTACTTC. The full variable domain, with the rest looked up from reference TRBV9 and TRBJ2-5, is DSGVTQTPKHLITATGQRVTLRCSPRSGDLSVYWYQQSLDQGLQFLIQYYNGEERAKGNILERFSAQQFPDLHSELNLSSLELGDSALYFCASSVAGTGTKETQYFGPGTRLLVL.

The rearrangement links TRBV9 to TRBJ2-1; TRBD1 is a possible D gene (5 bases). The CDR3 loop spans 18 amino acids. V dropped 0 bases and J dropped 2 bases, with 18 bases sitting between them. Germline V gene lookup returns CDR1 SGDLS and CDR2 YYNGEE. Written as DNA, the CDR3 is TGTGCCAGCAGCGTAGCTTTAGGGGCCACCCCAACCTACAATGAGCAGTTCTTC. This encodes CASSVALGATPTYNEQFF.

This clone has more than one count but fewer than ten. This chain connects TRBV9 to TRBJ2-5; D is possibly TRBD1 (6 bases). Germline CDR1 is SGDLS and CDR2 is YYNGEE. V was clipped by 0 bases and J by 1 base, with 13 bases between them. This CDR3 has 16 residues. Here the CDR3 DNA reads TGTGCCAGCAGCGTAGGTACAGGGTCCCCCCAAGAGACCCAGTACTTC. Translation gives CASSVGTGSPQETQYF.

The CDR3 bases are TGCGCCAGCATCGACAGGGTCCCGGGGGGCTACACCTTC. Protein: CASIDRVPGGYTF. The chain has TRBV10-2 and TRBJ1-2; 7 nucleotides agree with TRBD1. The CDR3 is 13 amino acids. After removal of 7 bases from V and 8 bases from J, the junction contained 10 bases not matched to a gene. CDR1 is WSHSY, CDR2 SAAADI, per germline.

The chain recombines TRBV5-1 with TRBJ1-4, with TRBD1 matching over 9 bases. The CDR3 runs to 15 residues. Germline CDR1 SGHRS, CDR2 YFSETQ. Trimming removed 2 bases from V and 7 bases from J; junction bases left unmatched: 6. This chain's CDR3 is CASSLKQGAAEKLFF. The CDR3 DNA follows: TGCGCCAGCAGCTTAAAACAGGGGGCGGCTGAAAAACTGTTTTTT.

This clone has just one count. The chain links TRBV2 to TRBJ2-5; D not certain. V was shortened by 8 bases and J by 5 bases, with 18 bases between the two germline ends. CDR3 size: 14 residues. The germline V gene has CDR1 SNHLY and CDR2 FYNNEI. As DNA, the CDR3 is TGTGCCAGCCGCGGAGACGGCAGAGTCGAGACCCAGTACTTC. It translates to CASRGDGRVETQYF.

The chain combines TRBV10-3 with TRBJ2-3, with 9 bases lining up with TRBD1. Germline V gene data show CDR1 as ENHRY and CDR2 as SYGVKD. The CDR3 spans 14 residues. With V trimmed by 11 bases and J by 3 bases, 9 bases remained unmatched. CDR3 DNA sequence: TGTGCCTTCGCGACAGACAGGGGGACAGATACGCAGTATTTT. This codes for CAFATDRGTDTQYF.

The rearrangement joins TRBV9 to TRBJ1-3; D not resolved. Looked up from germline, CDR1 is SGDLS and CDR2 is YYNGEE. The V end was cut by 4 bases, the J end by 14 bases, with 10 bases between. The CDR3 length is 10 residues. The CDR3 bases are TGTGCCAGCAGCACTTCGAATCTATATTTT. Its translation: CASSTSNLYF.

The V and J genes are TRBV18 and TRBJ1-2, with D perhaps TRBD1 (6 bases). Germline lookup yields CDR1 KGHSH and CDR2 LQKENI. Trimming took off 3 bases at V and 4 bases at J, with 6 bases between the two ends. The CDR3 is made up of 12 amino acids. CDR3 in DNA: TGTGCCAGCTCACCCAGGGGCTATGGCTACACCTTC. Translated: CASSPRGYGYTF.

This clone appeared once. The CDR3 is CASSFGTGDTIYF. CDR3 nucleotide sequence: TGTGCCAGCAGTTTCGGGACAGGCGACACCATATATTTT. The V call is TRBV7-6, the J call TRBJ1-3, with 8 bases fitting TRBD1. The CDR3 totals 13 residues. The junction had 6 bases not matched to a gene; V was cut back by 6 bases and J by 8 bases. The germline gives CDR1 SGHVS, CDR2 FNYEAQ.

This chain's CDR3 is CASSLGPQQEKLFF. Here the CDR3 DNA reads TGTGCCAGCAGCCTAGGGCCCCAACAGGAAAAACTGTTTTTT. This chain joins TRBV11-2 and TRBJ1-4; D remains unclear. The CDR3 consists of 14 residues. Trimming stripped 5 bases from V and 8 bases from J, with 15 bases between. Germline lookup yields CDR1 SGHAT and CDR2 FQNNGV.

The CDR3 nucleotides read TGCGCCAGCAGCTTGAACTATATCTACTACGAGCAGTACTTC. Residues: CASSLNYIYYEQYF. The chain couples TRBV5-1 to TRBJ2-7; D ambiguous. Deletions cut 1 base from V and 3 bases from J, with 11 bases between. The CDR3 spans 14 residues. Germline-derived CDR1 and CDR2 are SGHRS and YFSETQ.

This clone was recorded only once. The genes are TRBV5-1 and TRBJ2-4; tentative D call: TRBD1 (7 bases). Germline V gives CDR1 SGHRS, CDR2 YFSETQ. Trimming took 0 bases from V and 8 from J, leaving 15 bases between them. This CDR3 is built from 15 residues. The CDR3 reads CASSLAGGGEDIQYF. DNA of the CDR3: TGCGCCAGCAGCTTGGCAGGGGGAGGTGAAGACATTCAGTACTTC.

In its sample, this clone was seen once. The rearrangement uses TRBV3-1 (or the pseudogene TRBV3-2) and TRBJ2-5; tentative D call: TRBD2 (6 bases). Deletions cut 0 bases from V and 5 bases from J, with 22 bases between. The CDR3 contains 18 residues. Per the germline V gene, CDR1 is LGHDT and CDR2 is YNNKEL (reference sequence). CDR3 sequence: CASSQDWLRAGLSETQYF. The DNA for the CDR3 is TGTGCCAGCAGCCAAGATTGGCTAAGGGCGGGATTATCCGAGACCCAGTACTTC.

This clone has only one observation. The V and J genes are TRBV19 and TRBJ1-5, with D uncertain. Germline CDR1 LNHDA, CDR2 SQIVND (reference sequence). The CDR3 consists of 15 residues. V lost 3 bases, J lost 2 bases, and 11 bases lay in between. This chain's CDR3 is CASSIWRDGNQPQHF. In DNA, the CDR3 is TGTGCCAGTAGTATTTGGAGGGATGGCAATCAGCCCCAGCATTTT.

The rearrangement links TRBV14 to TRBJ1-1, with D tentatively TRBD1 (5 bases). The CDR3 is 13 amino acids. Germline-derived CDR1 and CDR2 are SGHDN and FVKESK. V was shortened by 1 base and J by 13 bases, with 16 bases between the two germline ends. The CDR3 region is CASSQALGGGVFF. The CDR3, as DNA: TGTGCCAGCAGCCAAGCTCTGGGGGGAGGGGTTTTCTTT.

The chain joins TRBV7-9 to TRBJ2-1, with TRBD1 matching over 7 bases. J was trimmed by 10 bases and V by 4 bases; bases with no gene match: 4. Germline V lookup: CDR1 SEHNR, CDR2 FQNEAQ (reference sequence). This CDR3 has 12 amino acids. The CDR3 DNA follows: TGTGCCAGCAGCTCACAGGGGAGCGAGCAGTTCTTC. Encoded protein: CASSSQGSEQFF.

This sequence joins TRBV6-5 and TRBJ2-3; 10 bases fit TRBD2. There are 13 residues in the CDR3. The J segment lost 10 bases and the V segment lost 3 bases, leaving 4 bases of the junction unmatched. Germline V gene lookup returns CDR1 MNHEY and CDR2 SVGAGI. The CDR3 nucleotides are TGTGCCAGCAGTTATTTTAGCGGGAGGTCGCAGTATTTT. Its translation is CASSYFSGRSQYF.

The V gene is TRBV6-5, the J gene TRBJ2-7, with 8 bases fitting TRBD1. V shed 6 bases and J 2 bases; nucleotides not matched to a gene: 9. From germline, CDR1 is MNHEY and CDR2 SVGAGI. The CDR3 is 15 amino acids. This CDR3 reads CASRLIQGEPYEQYF. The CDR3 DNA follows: TGTGCCAGCAGACTCATACAGGGGGAACCCTACGAGCAGTACTTC.

The CDR3 nucleotides read TGTGCCAGCAGCTTCTTGGGGCAGATATACGAGCAGTACTTC. Residues: CASSFLGQIYEQYF. This chain links TRBV7-2 with TRBJ2-7; TRBD1 is a possible D gene (5 bases). Trimming took 3 bases from V and 4 from J, leaving 13 bases between them. The CDR3 loop spans 14 amino acids. CDR1 is SGHTA and CDR2 is FQGNSA in the germline V gene.